This T cell receptor beta chain was found in a study of blood T cell repertoires in COVID-19. Across the whole study: The cDNA or gDNA used as material had been derived from T cells, B-cell-depleted T cells, or PBMCs.

TCRdb keeps only in-frame clones here, not all; method: immunoSEQ multiplex PCR. The data contain more than 70,000 clones, about 86% of them singletons. Deletions cut 5 bases from V and 5 bases from J, with 7 bases between. CDR1 and CDR2 (germline): KGHSH, LQKENI. This CDR3 region has 13 residues. Specimen: peripheral blood. The J gene is TRBJ1-6, the V gene TRBV18; D unresolved. This TCR came from a man in his fifties or sixties with acute or convalescent COVID-19. The CDR3 bases are TGTGCCAGCTCAGAACTAAATAATTCACCCCTCCACTTT. This translates into CASSELNNSPLHF.